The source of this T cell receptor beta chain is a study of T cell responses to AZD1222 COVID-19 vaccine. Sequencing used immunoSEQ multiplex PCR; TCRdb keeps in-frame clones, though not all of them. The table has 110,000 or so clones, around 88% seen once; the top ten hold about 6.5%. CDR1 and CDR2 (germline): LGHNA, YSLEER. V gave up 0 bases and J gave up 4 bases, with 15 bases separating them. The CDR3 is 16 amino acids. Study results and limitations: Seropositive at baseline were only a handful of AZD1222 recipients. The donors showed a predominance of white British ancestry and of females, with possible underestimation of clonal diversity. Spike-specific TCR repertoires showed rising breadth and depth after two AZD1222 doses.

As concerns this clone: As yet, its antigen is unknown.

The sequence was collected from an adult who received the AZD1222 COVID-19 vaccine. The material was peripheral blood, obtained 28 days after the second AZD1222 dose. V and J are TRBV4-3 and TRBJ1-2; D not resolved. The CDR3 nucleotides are TGCGCCAGCAGCCAAGAAGTCGAGGTCCGTCCCTATGGCTACACCTTC. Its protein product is CASSQEVEVRPYGYTF.